The 28 T cell receptor beta chains listed next were all sequenced from one sample in a study of blood T cell repertoires in COVID-19. Sequencing used immunoSEQ multiplex PCR; TCRdb keeps in-frame clones, though not all of them. The sample yields a few hundred thousand clones, almost 90% seen once. Sequenced sample: PBMCs or T cells enriched from blood (not recorded which). The receptors come from a woman aged 45-59 years with acute COVID-19.

The chain has TRBV7-2 and TRBJ1-2; 9 bases agree with TRBD1. V shed 1 base, J shed 1 base, and the junction held 4 bases outside the gene matches. From germline, CDR1 is SGHTA and CDR2 FQGNSA. The CDR3 totals 16 residues. The CDR3 nucleotides read TGTGCCAGCAGCTTAGGAGGGACAGGGTTTAACTATGGCTACACCTTC. Translated: CASSLGGTGFNYGYTF.

V usage is TRBV10-3 and J usage is TRBJ1-4; 8 bases are a match to TRBD1. The CDR3 sequence is 16 residues long. V was pared by 0 bases and J by 5 bases, with 5 bases of the junction left unmatched. From germline, CDR1 is ENHRY and CDR2 SYGVKD. The DNA of the CDR3 is TGTGCCATCAGTGAGTCCCTCGACAGGGGAAATGAAAAACTGTTTTTT. This gives the protein CAISESLDRGNEKLFF.

The chain employs TRBV30 and TRBJ1-3; D unclear. This CDR3 is 14 amino acids long. In germline, CDR1 is GTSNPN, CDR2 SVGIG (reference sequence). V lost 2 bases to trimming and J lost 2 bases, with 10 bases between them. CDR3 coding DNA: TGTGCCTGGAGTATAAGCGTCGCTGGAAACACCATATATTTT. This sequence encodes CAWSISVAGNTIYF.

This chain links TRBV28 with TRBJ2-7; TRBD2 matches at 11 bases. The CDR3 contains 15 residues. The trim removed 5 bases at V and 5 bases at J, leaving 8 bases unmatched. Looked up from germline, CDR1 is MDHEN and CDR2 is SYDVKM. The CDR3 region is CASSRHLAGGHEQYF. The CDR3, as DNA: TGTGCCAGCAGTCGCCATTTAGCGGGAGGGCACGAGCAGTACTTC.

This chain connects TRBV27 to TRBJ2-3; D gene unclear. V was cut by 6 bases and J by 4 bases, with 8 bases left in between. CDR1 and CDR2 (germline): MNHEY, SMNVEV (reference sequence). The CDR3 is made up of 12 amino acids. In DNA form, the CDR3 reads TGTGCCAGCAGGAGGATCCCAGATACGCAGTATTTT. Translated, it gives CASRRIPDTQYF.

The chain carries TRBV27 and TRBJ1-4, with a tentative D call TRBD1 (6 bases). Germline V gene data show CDR1 as MNHEY and CDR2 as SMNVEV (reference sequence). V was shortened by 3 bases and J by 5 bases, with 19 bases between the two germline ends. This CDR3 has 17 amino acids. The CDR3 region is CASSLVGGGRRNEKLFF. The CDR3 DNA is TGTGCCAGCAGTTTGGTGGGGGGGGGCAGAAGGAATGAAAAACTGTTTTTT.

The rearrangement uses TRBV27 and TRBJ2-4; D is undetermined. CDR1 is MNHEY, CDR2 SMNVEV, per germline (reference sequence). V lost 6 bases and J lost 0, with 9 bases in between. The CDR3 sequence is 14 residues long. As DNA, the CDR3 is TGTGCCAGCAGCCCCCTCCTAGCCAAAAACATTCAGTACTTC. It specifies CASSPLLAKNIQYF.

Only one count was recorded for this clone. The V call is TRBV7-8, the J call TRBJ1-5; D gene ambiguous. This CDR3 contains 15 residues. With 5 bases removed from V and 0 bases from J, the gap between germline ends came to 11 bases. From germline, CDR1 is SGHVS and CDR2 FQNEAQ. The CDR3 region is CASSPEPGSNQPQHF. CDR3 DNA sequence: TGTGCCAGCAGCCCTGAGCCGGGTAGCAATCAGCCCCAGCATTTT.

The CDR3 reads CASSIATGHYGYTF. DNA of the CDR3: TGTGCCAGTAGTATTGCGACAGGGCACTATGGCTACACCTTC. The chain uses TRBV19 and TRBJ1-2; 7 nucleotides align to TRBD1. J gave up 3 bases and V 3 bases, and 4 bases lay outside the gene matches. CDR3 size: 14 residues. The germline V gene encodes CDR1 LNHDA and CDR2 SQIVND (reference sequence).

V is TRBV5-4 and J is TRBJ1-6, with unresolved D. Germline V gene sequence: CDR1 SGHNT, CDR2 YYREEE (reference sequence). This CDR3 contains 14 residues. V gave up 0 bases and J gave up 8 bases, with 9 bases separating them. CDR3 amino acids: CASSLGQAYSPLHF. As DNA, the CDR3 is TGTGCCAGCAGCTTGGGCCAGGCGTATTCACCCCTCCACTTT.

The genes are TRBV5-1 and TRBJ2-2, with 9 positions matching TRBD1. Germline V gene lookup returns CDR1 SGHRS and CDR2 YFSETQ. Unmatched junction bases numbered 1, after V lost 0 bases and J lost 7 bases. The CDR3 runs to 14 residues. CDR3 sequence (DNA): TGCGCCAGCAGCTTGGGACAGGGGGACGGGGAGCTGTTTTTT. Its protein is CASSLGQGDGELFF.

V and J are TRBV19 and TRBJ1-1; TRBD1 matches at 7 bases. Germline V gene sequence: CDR1 LNHDA, CDR2 SQIVND (reference sequence). Trimming cost V 7 bases and J 1 base; bases outside gene matches: 6. This CDR3 is 14 amino acids long. In nucleotides, the CDR3 is TGTGCCAGTAAAATCGGGACAGCGAACACTGAAGCTTTCTTT. It specifies CASKIGTANTEAFF.

This clone was counted only a few times. This chain uses TRBV11-3 with TRBJ2-1; TRBD1 might be the D (5 bases). This CDR3 is 15 amino acids long. The germline V gene encodes CDR1 SGHNT and CDR2 YENEEA. Trimming removed 2 bases from V and 3 bases from J, with 11 bases in between. The CDR3 region has the DNA TGTGCCAGCAGCTTATCAGGGCAATACTACAATGAGCAGTTCTTC. Residues: CASSLSGQYYNEQFF. The full variable domain, in which reference TRBV11-3 and TRBJ2-1 provide the parts outside the CDR3, is EAGVVQSPRYKIIEKKQPVAFWCNPISGHNTLYWYLQNLGQGPELLIRYENEEAVDDSQLPKDRFSAERLKGVDSTLKIQPAELGDSAVYLCASSLSGQYYNEQFFGPGTRLTVL.

The J gene is TRBJ2-7, the V gene TRBV28, with a possible D match to TRBD2 (7 bases). Germline CDR1 and CDR2: MDHEN and SYDVKM. V lost 3 bases, J lost 7 bases, and 16 bases lay in between. This CDR3 is 14 amino acids long. The CDR3 spells CASSFRAGAREQYF. The CDR3 DNA reads TGTGCCAGCAGTTTTAGGGCGGGGGCAAGGGAGCAGTACTTC.

The rearrangement links TRBV11-2 to TRBJ1-2, with D unclear. The germline CDR1 and CDR2 sequences are SGHAT and FQNNGV. The CDR3 length is 14 residues. V was cut by 1 base and J by 6 bases, with 12 bases left in between. The DNA of the CDR3 is TGTGCCAGCAGCTTAGCCGCTCGCGGGGATGGCTACACCTTC. Its translation is CASSLAARGDGYTF.

This clone appeared once. The rearrangement uses TRBV27 and TRBJ1-5, with D hard to call. The CDR3 is 17 residues long. V lost 5 bases to trimming and J lost 0 bases, with 17 bases between them. Looked up from germline, CDR1 is MNHEY and CDR2 is SMNVEV (reference sequence). This CDR3 reads CASSHTRVALSNQPQHF. CDR3 sequence (DNA): TGTGCCAGCAGTCACACCCGGGTGGCCCTTAGCAATCAGCCCCAGCATTTT.

The chain links TRBV9 to TRBJ2-2; perhaps TRBD1 as D (5 bases). V shed 0 bases and J shed 2 bases, with 14 bases lying between them. The CDR3 is 17 residues long. CDR1 and CDR2 (germline): SGDLS, YYNGEE. The CDR3 DNA follows: TGTGCCAGCAGCGTAGCCTTTGGGGCTAGAAACACCGGGGAGCTGTTTTTT. Translated: CASSVAFGARNTGELFF.

The chain uses TRBV27 and TRBJ1-4; TRBD1 is a possible D gene (5 bases). Germline V gives CDR1 MNHEY, CDR2 SMNVEV (reference sequence). The CDR3 is 14 amino acids. V dropped 4 bases and J dropped 8 bases, with 14 bases sitting between them. The CDR3 coding sequence is TGTGCCAGCAGTTCCCTAAGTGGGGGGGAAAAACTGTTTTTT. This sequence encodes CASSSLSGGEKLFF.

V and J are TRBV13 and TRBJ1-1, with D uncertain. V was cut by 5 bases and J by 0 bases, with 13 bases left in between. Germline V gene data show CDR1 as PRHDT and CDR2 as FYEKMQ (reference sequence). This CDR3 spans 15 amino acids. The chain's CDR3 is CASSTPGDMNTEAFF. CDR3 sequence (DNA): TGTGCCAGCAGCACACCGGGAGACATGAACACTGAAGCTTTCTTT.

The V call is TRBV7-2, the J call TRBJ2-5, with a tentative D call TRBD1 (6 bases). CDR1 is SGHTA, CDR2 FQGNSA, per germline. V lost 1 base, J lost 5 bases, and 11 bases lay in between. The CDR3 is 14 residues long. This chain's CDR3 is CASSLVGARETQYF. Written as DNA, the CDR3 is TGTGCCAGCAGCTTAGTGGGGGCGCGTGAGACCCAGTACTTC.

This chain connects TRBV7-3 to TRBJ2-2; TRBD2 might be the D (6 bases). Trimming cost V 2 bases and J 1 base, with 11 bases left between them. The CDR3 spans 16 residues. Germline-derived CDR1 and CDR2 are SGHTA and FQGTGA. CDR3 region: CASSLGASENTGELFF. As DNA, the CDR3 is TGTGCCAGCAGCTTAGGTGCTAGCGAGAACACCGGGGAGCTGTTTTTT.

The rearrangement joins TRBV6-5 to TRBJ1-2; weak D call: TRBD1 (6 bases). V lost 0 bases, J lost 1 base, and 12 bases lay in between. The CDR3 runs 16 residues. Germline loops: CDR1 MNHEY, CDR2 SVGAGI. This CDR3 is CASSYSMSDSNYGYTF. CDR3 DNA sequence: TGTGCCAGCAGTTACTCGATGTCGGACAGTAACTATGGCTACACCTTC.

The DNA of the CDR3 is TGTGCCAGCACCGGAGCTCCTAACACTGAAGCTTTCTTT. Amino acid sequence: CASTGAPNTEAFF. This sequence joins TRBV7-2 and TRBJ1-1, with D uncertain. Germline CDR1 SGHTA, CDR2 FQGNSA. V lost 7 bases and J 2 bases, leaving 11 bases between the germline ends. The CDR3 covers 13 residues.

The gene calls are TRBV6-6 and TRBJ2-7; the D gene is possibly TRBD1 (6 bases). The CDR3 extends over 13 amino acids. The germline V gene encodes CDR1 MNHNY and CDR2 SVGAGI (reference sequence). V shed 0 bases and J shed 4 bases, with 7 bases lying between them. CDR3 DNA sequence: TGTGCCAGCAGTTACTCGGACAGTTACGAGCAGTACTTC. Translation: CASSYSDSYEQYF.

The V gene is TRBV7-2, the J gene TRBJ2-3, with 8 bases that match TRBD1. The ends lost 5 bases at V and 2 bases at J; junction bases unmatched: 6. CDR3 length: 15 amino acids. CDR1 SGHTA and CDR2 FQGNSA come from the germline V gene. The CDR3 region is CASSANRGNTDTQYF. The CDR3 coding sequence is TGTGCCAGCAGCGCCAACAGGGGGAACACAGATACGCAGTATTTT. Together with reference TRBV7-2 and TRBJ2-3, the CDR3 gives the full variable domain: GAGVSQSPSNKVTEKGKDVELRCDPISGHTALYWYRQSLGQGLEFLIYFQGNSAPDKSGLPSDRFSAERTGGSVSTLTIQRTQQEDSAVYLCASSANRGNTDTQYFGPGTRLTVL.

The chain uses TRBV6-5 and TRBJ1-2; TRBD1 might be the D (5 bases). The CDR3 runs 13 residues. V was shortened by 2 bases and J by 5 bases, with 9 bases between the two germline ends. Germline V lookup: CDR1 MNHEY, CDR2 SVGAGI. Here the CDR3 DNA reads TGTGCCAGCAGTTACAGACAGAGATATGGCTACACCTTC. This codes for CASSYRQRYGYTF.

V usage is TRBV13 and J usage is TRBJ1-3; D gene ambiguous. Trimming took off 1 base at V and 4 bases at J, with 8 bases between the two ends. The CDR3 has 14 amino acids. Looked up from germline, CDR1 is PRHDT and CDR2 is FYEKMQ (reference sequence). In DNA, the CDR3 is TGTGCCAGCAGCTTAGACTCGCGAGGAAACACCATATATTTT. Its protein is CASSLDSRGNTIYF.

The rearrangement uses TRBV5-1 and TRBJ1-1, with 7 bases aligning to TRBD1. The length of the CDR3 is 13 residues. V gave up 7 bases and J gave up 4 bases; unmatched junction bases: 7. CDR1 and CDR2 from the germline V gene are SGHRS and YFSETQ. CDR3 in DNA: TGCGCCAGCGCCCAGGGGGGCAGCACTGAAGCTTTCTTT. This gives the protein CASAQGGSTEAFF.